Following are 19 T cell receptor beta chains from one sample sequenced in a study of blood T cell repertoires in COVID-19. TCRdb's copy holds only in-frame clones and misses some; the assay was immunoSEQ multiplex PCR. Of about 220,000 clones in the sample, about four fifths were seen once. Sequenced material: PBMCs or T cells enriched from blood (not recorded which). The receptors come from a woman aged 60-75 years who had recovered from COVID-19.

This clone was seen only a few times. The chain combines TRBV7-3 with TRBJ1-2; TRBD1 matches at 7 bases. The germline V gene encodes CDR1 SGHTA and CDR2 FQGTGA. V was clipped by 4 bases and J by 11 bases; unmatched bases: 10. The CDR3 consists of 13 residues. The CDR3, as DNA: TGTGCCAGCAGCTCCGGTACCGACAGGGCTTACACCTTC. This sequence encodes CASSSGTDRAYTF.

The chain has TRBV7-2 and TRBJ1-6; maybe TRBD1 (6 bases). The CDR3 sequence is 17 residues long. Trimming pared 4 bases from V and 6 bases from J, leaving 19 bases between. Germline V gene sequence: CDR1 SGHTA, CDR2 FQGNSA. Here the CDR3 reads CASSSSLGARTNSPLHF. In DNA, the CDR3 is TGTGCCAGCAGCTCGTCATTGGGGGCGCGAACTAATTCACCCCTCCACTTT.

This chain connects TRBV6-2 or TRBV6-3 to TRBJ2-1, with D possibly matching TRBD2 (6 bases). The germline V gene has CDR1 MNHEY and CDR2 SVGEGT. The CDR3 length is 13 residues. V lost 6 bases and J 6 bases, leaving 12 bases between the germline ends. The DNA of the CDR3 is TGTGCCAGCAGCATCGGGACTCCCAATGAGCAGTTCTTC. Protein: CASSIGTPNEQFF.

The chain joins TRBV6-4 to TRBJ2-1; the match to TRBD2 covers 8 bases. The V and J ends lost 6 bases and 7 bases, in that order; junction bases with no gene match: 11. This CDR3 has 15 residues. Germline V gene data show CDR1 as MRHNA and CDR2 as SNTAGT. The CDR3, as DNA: TGTGCCAGCAGCAAACCGGGACTAGGACTAAATGAGCAGTTCTTC. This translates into CASSKPGLGLNEQFF.

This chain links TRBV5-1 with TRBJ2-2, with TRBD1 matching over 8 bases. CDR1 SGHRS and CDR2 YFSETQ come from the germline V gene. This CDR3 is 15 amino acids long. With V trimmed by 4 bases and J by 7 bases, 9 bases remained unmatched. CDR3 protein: CASSEGQAAGGELFF. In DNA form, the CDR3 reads TGCGCCAGCAGCGAGGGACAGGCCGCAGGCGGGGAGCTGTTTTTT.

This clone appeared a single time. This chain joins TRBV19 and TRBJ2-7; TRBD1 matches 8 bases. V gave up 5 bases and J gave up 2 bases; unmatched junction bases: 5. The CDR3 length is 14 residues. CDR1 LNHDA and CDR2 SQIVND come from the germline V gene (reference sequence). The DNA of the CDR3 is TGTGCCAGTAGTGCGACAGGGGTCCCCTACGAGCAGTACTTC. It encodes CASSATGVPYEQYF.

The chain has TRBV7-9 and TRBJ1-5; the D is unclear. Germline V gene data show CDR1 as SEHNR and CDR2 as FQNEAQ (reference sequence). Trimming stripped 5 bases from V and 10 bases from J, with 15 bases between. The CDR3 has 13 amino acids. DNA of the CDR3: TGTGCCAGCAGCACCGTTAGCAATGAACCCCAGCATTTT. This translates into CASSTVSNEPQHF.

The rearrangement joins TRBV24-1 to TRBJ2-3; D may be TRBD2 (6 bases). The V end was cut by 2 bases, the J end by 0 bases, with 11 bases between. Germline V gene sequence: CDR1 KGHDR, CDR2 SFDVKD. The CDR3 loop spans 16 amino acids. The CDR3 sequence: CATSDSSGPSTDTQYF. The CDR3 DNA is TGTGCCACCAGTGATTCGAGCGGGCCCAGCACAGATACGCAGTATTTT.

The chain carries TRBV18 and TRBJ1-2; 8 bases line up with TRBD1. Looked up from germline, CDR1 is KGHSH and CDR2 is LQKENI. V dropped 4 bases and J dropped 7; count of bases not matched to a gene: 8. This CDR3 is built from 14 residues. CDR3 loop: CASSRPGQDLGYTF. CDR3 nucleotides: TGTGCCAGCTCACGACCGGGACAGGATCTTGGCTACACCTTC.

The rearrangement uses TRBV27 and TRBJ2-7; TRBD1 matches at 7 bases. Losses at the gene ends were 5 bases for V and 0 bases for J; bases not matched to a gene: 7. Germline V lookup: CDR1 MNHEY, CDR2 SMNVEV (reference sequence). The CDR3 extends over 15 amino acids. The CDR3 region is CASSRWGQSSYEQYF. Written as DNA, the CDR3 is TGTGCCAGCAGTCGTTGGGGACAGAGCTCCTACGAGCAGTACTTC.

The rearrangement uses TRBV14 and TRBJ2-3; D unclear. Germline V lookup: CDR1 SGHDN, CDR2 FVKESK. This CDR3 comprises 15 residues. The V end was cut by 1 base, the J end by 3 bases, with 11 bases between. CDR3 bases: TGTGCCAGCAGCCAAGGTACCATACAAACAGATACGCAGTATTTT. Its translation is CASSQGTIQTDTQYF.

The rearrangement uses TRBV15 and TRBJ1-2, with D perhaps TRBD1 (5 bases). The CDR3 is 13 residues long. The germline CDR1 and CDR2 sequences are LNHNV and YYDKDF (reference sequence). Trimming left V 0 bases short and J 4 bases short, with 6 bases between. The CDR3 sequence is CATSREGVYGYTF. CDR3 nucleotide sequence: TGTGCCACCAGCAGAGAAGGGGTCTATGGCTACACCTTC.

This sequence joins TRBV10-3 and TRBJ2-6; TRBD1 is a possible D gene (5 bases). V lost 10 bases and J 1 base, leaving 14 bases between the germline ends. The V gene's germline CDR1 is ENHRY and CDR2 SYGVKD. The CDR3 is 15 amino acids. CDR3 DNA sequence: TGTGCCACAATAAGCCAGGGTTCTGGGGCCAACGTCCTGACTTTC. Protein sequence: CATISQGSGANVLTF.

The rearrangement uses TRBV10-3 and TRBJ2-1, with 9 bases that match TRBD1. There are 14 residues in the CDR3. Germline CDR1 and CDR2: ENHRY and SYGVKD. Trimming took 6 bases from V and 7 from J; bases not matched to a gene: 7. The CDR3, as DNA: TGTGCCATCAGCCGGGGGGACAGGGTTAATGAGCAGTTCTTC. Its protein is CAISRGDRVNEQFF.

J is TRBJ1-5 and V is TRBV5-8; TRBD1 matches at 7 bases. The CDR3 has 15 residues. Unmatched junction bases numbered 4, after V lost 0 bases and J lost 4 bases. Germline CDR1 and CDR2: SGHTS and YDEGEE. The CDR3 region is CASSLGDSGNQPQHF. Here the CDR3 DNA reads TGTGCCAGCAGCTTGGGGGACAGTGGAAATCAGCCCCAGCATTTT.

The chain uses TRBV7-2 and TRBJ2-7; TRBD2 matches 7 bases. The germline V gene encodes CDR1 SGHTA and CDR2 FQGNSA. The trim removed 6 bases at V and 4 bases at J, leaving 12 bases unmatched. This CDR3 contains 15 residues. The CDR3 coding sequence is TGTGCCAGCAGAGAGAGCGGGGCTGGGGGGTACGAGCAGTACTTC. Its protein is CASRESGAGGYEQYF.

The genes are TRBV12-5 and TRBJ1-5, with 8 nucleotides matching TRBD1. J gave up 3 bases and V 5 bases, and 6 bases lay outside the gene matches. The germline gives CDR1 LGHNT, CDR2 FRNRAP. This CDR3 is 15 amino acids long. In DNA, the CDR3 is TGTGCTAGTGGTATATTGACAGGGGCCAATCAGCCCCAGCATTTT. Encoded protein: CASGILTGANQPQHF. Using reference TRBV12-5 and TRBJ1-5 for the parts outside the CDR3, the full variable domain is DARVTQTPRHKVTEMGQEVTMRCQPILGHNTVFWYRQTMMQGLELLAYFRNRAPLDDSGMPKDRFSAEMPDATLATLKIQPSEPRDSAVYFCASGILTGANQPQHFGDGTRLSIL.

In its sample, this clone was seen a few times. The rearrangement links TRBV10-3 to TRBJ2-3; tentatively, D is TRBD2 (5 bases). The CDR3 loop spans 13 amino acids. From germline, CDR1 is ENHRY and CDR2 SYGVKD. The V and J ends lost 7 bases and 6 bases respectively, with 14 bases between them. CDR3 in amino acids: CAIMIEGRDTQYF. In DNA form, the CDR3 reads TGTGCCATCATGATCGAGGGTCGGGATACGCAGTATTTT.

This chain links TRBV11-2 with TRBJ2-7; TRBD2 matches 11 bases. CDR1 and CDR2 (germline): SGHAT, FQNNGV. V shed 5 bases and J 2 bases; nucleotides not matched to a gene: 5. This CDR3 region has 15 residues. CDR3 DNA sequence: TGTGCCAGCAGCGCTCGACTAGCGGGAACCTACGAGCAGTACTTC. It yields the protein CASSARLAGTYEQYF.